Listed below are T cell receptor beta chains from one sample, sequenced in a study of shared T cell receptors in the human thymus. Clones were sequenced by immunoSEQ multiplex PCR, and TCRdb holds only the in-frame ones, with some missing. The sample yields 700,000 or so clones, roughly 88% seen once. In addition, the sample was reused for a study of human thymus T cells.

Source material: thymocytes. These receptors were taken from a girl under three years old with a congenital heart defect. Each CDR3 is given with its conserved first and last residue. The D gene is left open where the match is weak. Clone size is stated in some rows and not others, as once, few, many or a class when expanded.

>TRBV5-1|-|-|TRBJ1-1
CASQENTEAFF
TGCGCCAGCCAGGAGAACACTGAAGCTTTCTTT
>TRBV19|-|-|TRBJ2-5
CASSIRSEGNGHETQYF
TGTGCCAGTAGTATACGGTCCGAGGGAAACGGGCACGAGACCCAGTACTTC
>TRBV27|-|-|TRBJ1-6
CASSPGSSPLHF
TGTGCCAGCAGCCCGGGGTCTTCACCCCTCCACTTT
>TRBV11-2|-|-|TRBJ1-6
CASSPPQGGNSPLHF
TGTGCCAGCAGCCCTCCACAAGGGGGTAATTCACCCCTCCACTTT
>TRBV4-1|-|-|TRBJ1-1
CASSQEGGVENTEAFF
TGCGCCAGCAGCCAAGAAGGGGGGGTGGAGAACACTGAAGCTTTCTTT
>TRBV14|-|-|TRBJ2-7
CASSQETLFYNEQYF
TGTGCCAGCAGCCAAGAGACATTGTTTTATAACGAGCAGTACTTC
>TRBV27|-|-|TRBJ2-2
CASLQGTNTGELFF
TGTGCCAGCCTCCAGGGAACGAACACCGGGGAGCTGTTTTTT
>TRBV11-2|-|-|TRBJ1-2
CASSLSPRDTESSNYGYTF
TGTGCCAGCAGCTTATCCCCGAGGGACACGGAATCCTCTAACTATGGCTACACCTTC
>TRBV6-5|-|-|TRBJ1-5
CASRTAGNQPQHF
TGTGCCAGCAGGACGGCGGGCAATCAGCCCCAGCATTTT
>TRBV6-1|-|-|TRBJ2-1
CASSGIETGGNEQFF
TGTGCCAGCAGTGGGATTGAGACAGGCGGTAATGAGCAGTTCTTC
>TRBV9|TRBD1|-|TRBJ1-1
CASRPVRDSEAFF
TGTGCCAGCAGACCAGTTCGGGACAGTGAAGCTTTCTTT
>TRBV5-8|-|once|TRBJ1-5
CASSSASRGDSNQPQHF
TGTGCCAGCAGCTCCGCTTCTCGGGGAGATAGCAATCAGCCCCAGCATTTT
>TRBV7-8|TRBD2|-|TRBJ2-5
CASSSGLAGEETQYF
TGTGCCAGCAGCTCAGGACTAGCGGGGGAAGAGACCCAGTACTTC
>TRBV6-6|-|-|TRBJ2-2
CASEGGGAGVTGELFF
TGTGCCAGCGAAGGGGGAGGGGCAGGGGTTACCGGGGAGCTGTTTTTT
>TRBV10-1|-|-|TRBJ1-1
CASSASGGTAEAFF
TGCGCCAGCAGTGCATCCGGCGGGACGGCTGAAGCTTTCTTT
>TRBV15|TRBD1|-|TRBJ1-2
CATSRDQGQGTSNYGYTF
TGTGCCACCAGCAGAGATCAGGGACAGGGAACCTCTAACTATGGCTACACCTTC
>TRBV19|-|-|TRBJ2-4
CASSIDREKRSAKNIQYF
TGTGCCAGTAGTATAGATCGGGAGAAGCGTTCGGCCAAAAACATTCAGTACTTC
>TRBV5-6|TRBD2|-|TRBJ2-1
CASSLLASGGAYNEQFF
TGTGCCAGCAGCTTACTGGCTAGCGGGGGGGCATACAATGAGCAGTTCTTC
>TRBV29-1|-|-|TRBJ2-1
CSVFGTLNPNEQFF
TGCAGCGTTTTTGGGACACTGAACCCTAATGAGCAGTTCTTC
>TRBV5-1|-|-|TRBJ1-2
CASSLGTGISNYGYTF
TGCGCCAGCAGCTTAGGCACAGGGATCTCTAACTATGGCTACACCTTC